Following are 30 T cell receptor beta chains from one sample sequenced in a study of T cells expressing NK-cell markers. TCRdb reprocessed the 5' RACE reads and keeps a single row for each CDR3 protein, giving no DNA. In total, the table holds about 550,000 distinct CDR3 sequences. Specimen: blood T cells: a sorted CD56 or NKG2C T cell subset, CD4+ or CD8+ T cells, or bulk PBMC T cells (not recorded which). The source of these receptors is a man between 18 and 35 years old in good health.

V and J are TRBV20-1 and TRBJ2-7. The CDR3 contains 12 residues. Germline V lookup: CDR1 DFQATT, CDR2 SNEGSKA (reference sequence). The CDR3 loop is CSASKADYEQYF.

The genes are TRBV28 and TRBJ2-3; TCRdb calls TRBD2, which cannot be checked without DNA. The CDR3 has 15 amino acids. Per germline, CDR1 MDHEN and CDR2 SYDVKM. The CDR3 region is CASSFPSGAADTQYF. The complete variable domain, with remaining parts taken from reference TRBV28 and TRBJ2-3, reads DVKVTQSSRYLVKRTGEKVFLECVQDMDHENMFWYRQDPGLGLRLIYFSYDVKMKEKGDIPEGYSVSREKKERFSLILESASTNQTSMYLCASSFPSGAADTQYFGPGTRLTVL.

V usage is TRBV27 and J usage is TRBJ2-4; TCRdb outputs TRBD1, but without DNA this stays unchecked. Germline CDR1 MNHEY, CDR2 SMNVEV (reference sequence). CDR3 length: 20 amino acids. The CDR3 here is CASSLKSPGTGVSAKNIQYF.

The chain couples TRBV6-2 or TRBV6-3 to TRBJ1-1; TCRdb lists TRBD1, though no DNA is available to test this call. The CDR3 has 17 residues. The germline CDR1 and CDR2 sequences are MNHEY and SVGEGT. The CDR3 loop is CASSEYVTGGGRTEAFF.

The chain joins TRBV20-1 to TRBJ2-5; TCRdb outputs TRBD2, but without DNA this stays unchecked. The CDR3 is 13 amino acids. Germline-derived CDR1 and CDR2 are DFQATT and SNEGSKA (reference sequence). The CDR3 protein is CSASTSVRGTQYF.

V is TRBV5-4 and J is TRBJ2-3; TCRdb calls TRBD2, which cannot be checked without DNA. CDR1 and CDR2 (germline): SGHNT, YYREEE (reference sequence). This CDR3 has 22 amino acids. This chain's CDR3 is CASSLEGPWGTSGTLSTDTQYF.

This chain connects TRBV7-2 to TRBJ1-1. Per the germline V gene, CDR1 is SGHTA and CDR2 is FQGNSA. CDR3 length: 14 amino acids. The CDR3 region is CASSLGGWDTEAFF. The variable domain in full, with the rest retrieved from reference TRBV7-2 and TRBJ1-1, is GAGVSQSPSNKVTEKGKDVELRCDPISGHTALYWYRQSLGQGLEFLIYFQGNSAPDKSGLPSDRFSAERTGGSVSTLTIQRTQQEDSAVYLCASSLGGWDTEAFFGQGTRLTVV.

V usage is TRBV27 and J usage is TRBJ2-5; no DNA is available, so the TRBD2 call from TCRdb remains unchecked. Germline V gene sequence: CDR1 MNHEY, CDR2 SMNVEV (reference sequence). This CDR3 is built from 14 residues. CDR3 sequence reads: CASTQTSGQETQYF.

V usage is TRBV29-1 and J usage is TRBJ2-5; as DNA is missing, the TRBD2 call by TCRdb cannot be tested. CDR1 SQVTM and CDR2 ANQGSEA come from the germline V gene. This CDR3 has 15 amino acids. The CDR3 loop reads CSVLGGGGPRETQYF.

The J gene is TRBJ1-2, the V gene TRBV5-1; the TCRdb D gene call, TRBD1, has no DNA to confirm it. This CDR3 has 15 amino acids. Germline V CDR1 and CDR2: SGHRS, YFSETQ. This CDR3 is CASSPDRAANYGYTF.

The CDR3 protein is CSVERSRTGRVGELFF. V is TRBV29-1 and J is TRBJ2-2; TCRdb picks TRBD1, but there is no DNA to check that call. The CDR3 is 16 residues long. The germline V gene encodes CDR1 SQVTM and CDR2 ANQGSEA.

This sequence joins TRBV7-2 and TRBJ2-3; TCRdb indicates TRBD2, and absent DNA this call remains unverified. The CDR3 is 15 amino acids. Per the germline V gene, CDR1 is SGHTA and CDR2 is FQGNSA. The CDR3 region is CASSRTSGSTDTQYF. Full variable domain (rest looked up from reference TRBV7-2 and TRBJ2-3): GAGVSQSPSNKVTEKGKDVELRCDPISGHTALYWYRQSLGQGLEFLIYFQGNSAPDKSGLPSDRFSAERTGGSVSTLTIQRTQQEDSAVYLCASSRTSGSTDTQYFGPGTRLTVL.

The chain has TRBV20-1 and TRBJ2-3; TCRdb picks TRBD1, but there is no DNA to check that call. The CDR3 is 15 residues long. In germline, CDR1 is DFQATT, CDR2 SNEGSKA (reference sequence). Here the CDR3 reads CSATRDRGGTDTQYF.

The chain carries TRBV29-1 and TRBJ2-7; lacking DNA, the TRBD2 call made by TCRdb goes unchecked. In germline, CDR1 is SQVTM, CDR2 ANQGSEA. There are 14 residues in the CDR3. CDR3 in amino acids: CSVARAGSSYEQYF.

The rearrangement links TRBV7-8 to TRBJ1-2; absent DNA, TCRdb's TRBD1 call cannot be checked. CDR3 length: 13 amino acids. Germline V gives CDR1 SGHVS, CDR2 FQNEAQ. The CDR3 protein is CASSSPRRGGYTF.

The V gene is TRBV18, the J gene TRBJ2-7; lacking DNA, the TRBD2 call made by TCRdb goes unchecked. CDR3 length equals 15 residues. The germline V gene has CDR1 KGHSH and CDR2 LQKENI. The CDR3 loop is CASSPGLAYDYEQYF.

The V call is TRBV20-1, the J call TRBJ2-5; the D call from TCRdb, TRBD2, cannot be confirmed without DNA. The CDR3 runs 15 residues. Per germline, CDR1 DFQATT and CDR2 SNEGSKA (reference sequence). CDR3 sequence reads: CSAQTLRGGQETQYF.

V usage is TRBV19 and J usage is TRBJ2-4; TCRdb picks TRBD1, but there is no DNA to check that call. Germline V lookup: CDR1 LNHDA, CDR2 SQIVND (reference sequence). The CDR3 has 16 amino acids. CDR3: CASSMRRDLAKNIQYF.

The chain recombines TRBV10-3 with TRBJ2-1; there is no DNA to check the TCRdb D call of TRBD2. The germline V gene encodes CDR1 ENHRY and CDR2 SYGVKD. The CDR3 consists of 15 residues. This CDR3 is CAISESRADYNEQFF.

The chain uses TRBV11-2 and TRBJ2-7. Germline V gives CDR1 SGHAT, CDR2 FQNNGV. There are 12 residues in the CDR3. CDR3 region: CASSLVIDEQYF.

The rearrangement joins TRBV5-1 to TRBJ2-3; the D call from TCRdb, TRBD1, cannot be confirmed without DNA. The germline V gene encodes CDR1 SGHRS and CDR2 YFSETQ. The CDR3 totals 17 residues. The CDR3 loop is CASSLRWPGNAEDTQYF.

The chain links TRBV20-1 to TRBJ2-7. This CDR3 comprises 12 residues. Germline V CDR1 and CDR2: DFQATT, SNEGSKA (reference sequence). This CDR3 is CSARGIRNEQYF.

This CDR3 is CASSLINSGTYNEQFF. The rearrangement uses TRBV7-3 and TRBJ2-1; TCRdb's D call, TRBD2, is unchecked because there is no DNA. Germline V gene sequence: CDR1 SGHTA, CDR2 FQGTGA. CDR3 length equals 16 residues.

CDR3 in amino acids: CASSSSGRPRNEQFF. This chain connects TRBV7-9 to TRBJ2-1. The CDR3 length is 15 residues. The germline V gene has CDR1 SEHNR and CDR2 FQNEAQ (reference sequence).

The rearrangement uses TRBV27 and TRBJ2-2; the TCRdb D gene call, TRBD2, has no DNA to confirm it. CDR3 length: 16 residues. Germline CDR1 and CDR2: MNHEY and SMNVEV (reference sequence). CDR3 loop: CASSLLISSSGGELFF.

The chain employs TRBV10-3 and TRBJ2-1; TCRdb's D call, TRBD2, is unchecked because there is no DNA. The CDR3 extends over 15 amino acids. The germline CDR1 and CDR2 sequences are ENHRY and SYGVKD. The chain's CDR3 is CAIRVLAGAYNEQFF.

The chain employs TRBV7-6 and TRBJ2-6; TCRdb's D gene call, TRBD1, goes unchecked for lack of DNA. The CDR3 length is 17 residues. Germline loops: CDR1 SGHVS, CDR2 FNYEAQ. The CDR3 spells CASSITYRGAGANVLTF.

The chain uses TRBV21-1 and TRBJ2-3; TCRdb lists TRBD1, though no DNA is available to test this call. TRBV21-1 is noted as a pseudogene. The CDR3 has 16 residues. CDR3 loop: CASSNRTESTGDTQYF.

The V gene is TRBV7-6, the J gene TRBJ2-3; as DNA is missing, the TRBD1 call by TCRdb cannot be tested. The germline V gene has CDR1 SGHVS and CDR2 FNYEAQ. The CDR3 runs 16 residues. CDR3 residues: CASSLDGKGGPDTQYF. Full variable domain (outside the CDR3, taken from reference TRBV7-6 and TRBJ2-3): GAGVSQSPRYKVTKRGQDVALRCDPISGHVSLYWYRQALGQGPEFLTYFNYEAQQDKSGLPNDRFSAERPEGSISTLTIQRTEQRDSAMYRCASSLDGKGGPDTQYFGPGTRLTVL.

The chain links TRBV20-1 to TRBJ2-7; the TRBD2 assignment by TCRdb is unverifiable without DNA. CDR1 is DFQATT, CDR2 SNEGSKA, per germline (reference sequence). The CDR3 totals 14 residues. CDR3 protein: CSARNSGLSYEQYF.